Given below is one TCR beta chain in context. V lost 4 bases, J lost 2 bases, and 11 bases stayed unmatched. The CDR3 spans 16 residues. CDR1 is SGHKS, CDR2 YYEKEE, per germline (reference sequence). This sample was taken from a study of T cell changes during pregnancy in multiple sclerosis. The method was immunoSEQ multiplex PCR; TCRdb's version includes in-frame clones alone and lacks a portion of them. The profile shows 48,000 or so clones, 88% of them singletons. The source was CD4+ T cells from peripheral blood mononuclear cells, collected in the second trimester of pregnancy. This receptor was obtained from a female donor with multiple sclerosis, enrolled in a pregnancy study. The rearrangement joins TRBV5-5 to TRBJ1-2; 7 bases agree with TRBD1. CDR3 loop: CASSPARDSINYGYTF. CDR3 sequence (DNA): TGTGCCAGCAGCCCGGCTCGGGACAGCATAAACTATGGCTACACCTTC.